This passage covers 16 T cell receptor beta chains from one sample sequenced in a study of blood T cell repertoires in COVID-19. TCRdb's copy holds only in-frame clones and misses some; the assay was immunoSEQ multiplex PCR. The sample records 150,000 to 200,000 clones, over 75% being singletons. Sequencing was carried out using peripheral blood. Receptors were obtained from a man aged 35-49 years with active or convalescent COVID-19.

V usage is TRBV19 and J usage is TRBJ1-1; D is unclear. V was clipped by 5 bases and J by 0 bases, with 19 bases between them. The V gene's germline CDR1 is LNHDA and CDR2 SQIVND (reference sequence). The CDR3 loop spans 17 amino acids. In DNA form, the CDR3 reads TGTGCCAGTAGTGTTGCAATAGGGAGAAGGGTGAACACTGAAGCTTTCTTT. Translated: CASSVAIGRRVNTEAFF.

The chain couples TRBV28 to TRBJ1-6, with D tentatively TRBD1 (5 bases). With 2 bases removed from V and 9 bases from J, the gap between germline ends came to 20 bases. Germline CDR1 reads MDHEN; CDR2 reads SYDVKM. This CDR3 is built from 17 residues. The CDR3 sequence is CASSLPSARAQGSPLHF. The CDR3, as DNA: TGTGCCAGCAGTTTACCTTCCGCCAGGGCTCAGGGTTCACCCCTCCACTTT.

The chain couples TRBV19 to TRBJ2-7, with a tentative D call TRBD1 (5 bases). V lost 4 bases, J lost 7 bases, and 17 bases lay in between. Germline loops: CDR1 LNHDA, CDR2 SQIVND (reference sequence). This CDR3 has 14 amino acids. The CDR3 spells CASSNRAGFGEQYF. The CDR3 bases are TGTGCCAGTAGTAACCGGGCAGGGTTTGGTGAGCAGTACTTC.

The CDR3 region has the DNA TGTGCCAGCAGCTTAGGGACAGGCAGGGAGCTGTTTTTT. Its translation is CASSLGTGRELFF. The chain uses TRBV7-9 and TRBJ2-2; TRBD1 aligns across 7 bases. CDR3 size: 13 residues. J gave up 9 bases and V 1 base, and 2 bases lay outside the gene matches. The germline V gene has CDR1 SEHNR and CDR2 FQNEAQ (reference sequence).

This chain uses TRBV11-2 with TRBJ2-1; possible D gene TRBD2, 7 bases. Trimming shortened V by 2 bases and J by 5 bases, and 13 bases separated the two germline ends. The CDR3 length is 15 residues. Germline CDR1 is SGHAT and CDR2 is FQNNGV. This CDR3 is CASSLLGGGDNEQFF. As DNA, the CDR3 is TGTGCCAGCAGCTTATTGGGGGGGGGCGACAATGAGCAGTTCTTC.

The count of this clone is one. The rearrangement uses TRBV9 and TRBJ2-6, with a tentative D call TRBD1 (5 bases). Per germline, CDR1 SGDLS and CDR2 YYNGEE. Deletions cut 4 bases from V and 1 base from J, with 18 bases between. The CDR3 runs to 18 residues. The CDR3 here is CASSLPRQLGSGANVLTF. CDR3 nucleotide sequence: TGTGCCAGCAGCTTACCCCGACAGCTGGGATCTGGGGCCAACGTCCTGACTTTC.

This clone was recorded once. V is TRBV15 and J is TRBJ2-2, with D unclear. Germline V lookup: CDR1 LNHNV, CDR2 YYDKDF (reference sequence). There are 17 residues in the CDR3. The V end lost 0 bases, the J end lost 2 bases, and 13 bases lay between the germline ends. The CDR3 bases are TGTGCCACCAGCAGAGACCCTGGGCAGGAAAACACCGGGGAGCTGTTTTTT. This sequence encodes CATSRDPGQENTGELFF.

The chain joins TRBV12-3 or TRBV12-4 to TRBJ2-7; D uncertain. V was clipped by 3 bases and J by 3 bases, with 9 bases between them. The CDR3 sequence is 13 residues long. This chain's CDR3 is CASSFSFLYEQYF. For the CDR3, the DNA is TGTGCCAGCAGTTTCAGTTTCCTCTACGAGCAGTACTTC.

This chain joins TRBV15 and TRBJ2-3; tentatively, D is TRBD1 (5 bases). CDR3 size: 14 residues. The germline gives CDR1 LNHNV, CDR2 YYDKDF (reference sequence). V was trimmed by 1 base and J by 7 bases, leaving 12 bases between them. The CDR3 protein is CATSRGQLANTQYF. The DNA of the CDR3 is TGTGCCACCAGCAGAGGACAGCTCGCAAATACGCAGTATTTT.

The chain couples TRBV28 to TRBJ1-5, with 8 bases aligning to TRBD1. The CDR3 totals 15 residues. Trimming removed 5 bases from V and 6 bases from J; junction bases left unmatched: 9. CDR1 and CDR2 (germline): MDHEN, SYDVKM. The CDR3 sequence is CASSETGVRVQPQHF. CDR3 DNA sequence: TGTGCCAGCAGTGAGACAGGGGTGCGGGTTCAGCCCCAGCATTTT.

This clone was observed a handful of times. This chain links TRBV7-2 with TRBJ2-7; 11 bases match TRBD1. J lost 3 bases, V lost 6 bases, and 7 bases had no gene match. The length of the CDR3 is 15 residues. CDR1 SGHTA and CDR2 FQGNSA come from the germline V gene. This chain's CDR3 is CASSRDRGLLYEQYF. As DNA, the CDR3 is TGTGCCAGCAGTAGGGACAGGGGGTTACTCTACGAGCAGTACTTC.

V usage is TRBV3-1 (or the pseudogene TRBV3-2) and J usage is TRBJ2-1, with TRBD2 matching 9 bases. Germline V gene data show CDR1 as LGHDT and CDR2 as YNNKEL (reference sequence). J was trimmed by 4 bases and V by 3 bases; bases with no gene match: 4. The CDR3 sequence is 15 residues long. Here the CDR3 DNA reads TGTGCCAGCAGCCAGATAGCGGGGGTATACAATGAGCAGTTCTTC. It specifies CASSQIAGVYNEQFF.

This clone was found a few times. The V and J genes are TRBV7-3 and TRBJ1-1, with 7 nucleotides matching TRBD1. The CDR3 runs 13 residues. Germline V gene data show CDR1 as SGHTA and CDR2 as FQGTGA. The V gene end was trimmed by 8 bases and the J gene end by 1 base; junction bases not matched to a gene: 4. CDR3 amino acids: CASQGQSNTEAFF. As DNA, the CDR3 is TGTGCCAGCCAGGGACAGTCGAACACTGAAGCTTTCTTT. Variable domain in full (rest from reference TRBV7-3 and TRBJ1-1): GAGVSQTPSNKVTEKGKYVELRCDPISGHTALYWYRQSLGQGPEFLIYFQGTGAADDSGLPNDRFFAVRPEGSVSTLKIQRTERGDSAVYLCASQGQSNTEAFFGQGTRLTVV.

V usage is TRBV7-2 and J usage is TRBJ2-1, with D possibly TRBD2 on 6 matching bases. Trimming removed 1 base at V and 4 bases at J, with 11 bases between. Germline V CDR1 and CDR2: SGHTA, FQGNSA. The CDR3 loop spans 15 amino acids. The CDR3 spells CASSLVSREYNEQFF. CDR3 nucleotides: TGTGCCAGCAGCTTAGTCAGCCGGGAGTACAATGAGCAGTTCTTC.

V and J are TRBV19 and TRBJ2-3, with 8 bases fitting TRBD1. This CDR3 spans 15 amino acids. J lost 2 bases, V lost 4 bases, and 5 bases had no gene match. Germline V gene data show CDR1 as LNHDA and CDR2 as SQIVND (reference sequence). CDR3 bases: TGTGCCAGTAGTAGGGGACAGGTTGTCACAGATACGCAGTATTTT. Its protein is CASSRGQVVTDTQYF.

The V gene is TRBV6-1, the J gene TRBJ1-1; 8 bases fit TRBD1. CDR1 and CDR2 from the germline V gene are MNHNS and SASEGT. J was trimmed by 6 bases and V by 3 bases; bases with no gene match: 6. This CDR3 is 14 amino acids long. The CDR3: CASSDTGGSSEAFF. CDR3 sequence (DNA): TGTGCCAGCAGTGATACAGGGGGTTCTTCTGAAGCTTTCTTT.